What follows are 9 T cell receptor beta chains derived from one specimen sequenced in a study of cytomegalovirus exposure and HLA in healthy donors. 13 Jbeta primers and 60 Vbeta primers were used for the PCR. Method: immunoSEQ multiplex PCR; TCRdb's copy keeps in-frame clones and lacks some. Altogether around 72,000 clones are present, around 64% being singletons, with the ten largest covering less than 25%. Sample: PBMCs. These receptors all come from a man in his forties in good health and CMV-seropositive.

This clone was found a few times. The chain has TRBV27 and TRBJ2-2, with a weak D call TRBD2 (5 bases). The germline CDR1 and CDR2 sequences are MNHEY and SMNVEV (reference sequence). Trimming took off 7 bases at V and 2 bases at J, with 17 bases between the two ends. The CDR3 is 16 amino acids. The CDR3: CASNTIGLPNTGELFF. Here the CDR3 DNA reads TGTGCCAGCAATACGATCGGACTTCCCAACACCGGGGAGCTGTTTTTT.

The rearrangement links TRBV7-2 to TRBJ2-4, with D possibly matching TRBD2 (6 bases). V was shortened by 3 bases and J by 2 bases, with 8 bases between the two germline ends. Germline V gives CDR1 SGHTA, CDR2 FQGNSA. The CDR3 is made up of 14 amino acids. The CDR3 DNA sequence: TGTGCCAGCAGCTTGGGAGGATCCAAAAACATTCAGTACTTC. Translation: CASSLGGSKNIQYF.

The genes are TRBV30 and TRBJ1-2; 7 positions match TRBD1. The CDR3 has 13 residues. Trimming took 3 bases from V and 6 from J; bases not matched to a gene: 7. Germline CDR1 and CDR2: GTSNPN and SVGIG (reference sequence). CDR3 residues: CAWSKTGADGYTF. The DNA of the CDR3 is TGTGCCTGGAGCAAAACAGGGGCGGATGGCTACACCTTC.

This clone was observed a single time. V usage is TRBV5-6 and J usage is TRBJ2-5; D not resolved. The ends were cut back, 0 bases at V and 1 base at J, with 4 bases in the middle. The germline CDR1 and CDR2 sequences are SGHDT and YYEEEE. There are 13 residues in the CDR3. CDR3 bases: TGTGCCAGCAGCTTGGAGAGCCAAGAGACCCAGTACTTC. It encodes CASSLESQETQYF.

This chain connects TRBV30 to TRBJ1-1; possible D gene TRBD1, 6 bases. Germline CDR1 is GTSNPN and CDR2 is SVGIG (reference sequence). The V end lost 6 bases, the J end lost 5 bases, and 13 bases lay between the germline ends. The CDR3 extends over 12 amino acids. This CDR3 reads CACHPQGTEAFF. The CDR3 nucleotides read TGTGCCTGCCACCCGCAGGGGACTGAAGCTTTCTTT.

This chain connects TRBV11-2 to TRBJ1-2; TRBD1 might be the D (6 bases). V was cut by 2 bases and J by 6 bases, with 10 bases left in between. CDR3 length equals 13 residues. Germline V gene sequence: CDR1 SGHAT, CDR2 FQNNGV. The CDR3: CASSLNQGHGYTF. CDR3 sequence (DNA): TGTGCCAGCAGCTTAAACCAGGGGCATGGCTACACCTTC.

This chain connects TRBV30 to TRBJ2-3; TRBD2 matches 9 bases. V lost 5 bases and J lost 4; bases outside the gene matches: 19. Germline CDR1 reads GTSNPN; CDR2 reads SVGIG (reference sequence). The CDR3 totals 18 residues. The CDR3 is CAWSIGRGGRFNPDTQYF. DNA of the CDR3: TGTGCCTGGTCCATCGGGCGGGGGGGCCGATTTAATCCAGATACGCAGTATTTT.

CDR3 sequence: CASSGGDRAYGYTF. CDR3 nucleotide sequence: TGCGCCAGCAGCGGGGGGGACAGGGCGTACGGCTACACCTTC. This chain uses TRBV5-1 with TRBJ1-2, with 9 bases fitting TRBD1. The CDR3 is made up of 14 amino acids. Germline-derived CDR1 and CDR2 are SGHRS and YFSETQ. Losses at the gene ends were 4 bases for V and 8 bases for J; bases not matched to a gene: 9.

The V and J genes are TRBV2 and TRBJ1-2, with 8 bases fitting TRBD1. This CDR3 has 15 amino acids. J lost 5 bases, V lost 7 bases, and 12 bases had no gene match. The germline CDR1 and CDR2 sequences are SNHLY and FYNNEI. The CDR3: CASTYDLTGAYGYTF. CDR3 bases: TGTGCCAGCACCTACGACCTGACAGGGGCATATGGCTACACCTTC. The complete variable domain, with remaining parts taken from reference TRBV2 and TRBJ1-2, reads EPEVTQTPSHQVTQMGQEVILRCVPISNHLYFYWYRQILGQKVEFLVSFYNNEISEKSEIFDDQFSVERPDGSNFTLKIRSTKLEDSAMYFCASTYDLTGAYGYTFGSGTRLTVV.